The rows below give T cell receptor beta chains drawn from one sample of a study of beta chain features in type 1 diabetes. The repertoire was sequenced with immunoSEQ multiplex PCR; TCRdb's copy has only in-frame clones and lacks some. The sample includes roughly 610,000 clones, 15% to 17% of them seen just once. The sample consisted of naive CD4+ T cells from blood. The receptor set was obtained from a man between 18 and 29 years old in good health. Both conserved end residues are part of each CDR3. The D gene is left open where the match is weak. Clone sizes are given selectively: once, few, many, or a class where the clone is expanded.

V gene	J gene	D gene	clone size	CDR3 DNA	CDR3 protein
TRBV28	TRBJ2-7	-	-	TGTGCCAGCAGTTTAAGGAGGTCCGAGCAGTACTTC	CASSLRRSEQYF
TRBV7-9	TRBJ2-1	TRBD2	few	TGTGCCAGCAGCTCCCGACTAGCGGGAGAGAACAATGAGCAGTTCTTC	CASSSRLAGENNEQFF
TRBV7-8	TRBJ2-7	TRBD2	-	TGTGCCAGCACCGTACTGGCCGTGAAGGGACTAGCGGCTTCCTACGAGCAGTACTTC	CASTVLAVKGLAASYEQYF
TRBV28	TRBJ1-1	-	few	TGTGCCAGTTACCTCCGGAACACTGAAGCTTTCTTT	CASYLRNTEAFF
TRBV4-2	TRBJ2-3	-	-	TGTGCCAGCAGCCAATCAGATACGCAGTATTTT	CASSQSDTQYF
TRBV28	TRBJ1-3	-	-	TGTGCCAGCAGTCCTATACAGAGACCCCTCTCTGGAAACACCATATATTTT	CASSPIQRPLSGNTIYF
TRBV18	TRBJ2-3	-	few	TGTGCCAGCTCACCACAAGATACGCAGTATTTT	CASSPQDTQYF
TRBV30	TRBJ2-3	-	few	TGTGCCTGGACTAAAACGCCAGATACGCAGTATTTT	CAWTKTPDTQYF
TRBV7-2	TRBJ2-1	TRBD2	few	TGTGCCAGCAGCTCCCCGGGACTAGCGGGGGGAGTGGTCTACAATGAGCAGTTCTTC	CASSSPGLAGGVVYNEQFF
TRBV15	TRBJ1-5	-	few	TGTGCCACCAGCAGAGATGCACGAGGCAATCAGCCCCAGCATTTT	CATSRDARGNQPQHF
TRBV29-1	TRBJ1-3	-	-	TGCAGCGTTATCCTCCTACAGGGAAGGGGTGGAAACACCATATATTTT	CSVILLQGRGGNTIYF
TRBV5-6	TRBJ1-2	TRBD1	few	TGTGCCAGCAGCCTGGACAGGGGGCGAGCTAACTATGGCTACACCTTC	CASSLDRGRANYGYTF
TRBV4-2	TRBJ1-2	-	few	TGTGCCAGCAGCCAAGCCACAGGGAATTATGGCTACACCTTC	CASSQATGNYGYTF
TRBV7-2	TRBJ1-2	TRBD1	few	TGTGCCAGCAGCGCCCAGGGGGTAGGCTATGGCTACACCTTC	CASSAQGVGYGYTF
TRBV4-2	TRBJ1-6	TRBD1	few	TGTGCCAGCAGCCAAGAATTACAGGGGAGCTCCTATAATTCACCCCTCCACTTT	CASSQELQGSSYNSPLHF
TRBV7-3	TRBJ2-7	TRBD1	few	TGTGCCAGCAGCTTAAGGAGGACAGGAACCTACGAGCAGTACTTC	CASSLRRTGTYEQYF
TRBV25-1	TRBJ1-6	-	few	TGTGCCAGCAGTGAATTAGGGGTGAGCTCCTATAATTCACCCCTCCACTTT	CASSELGVSSYNSPLHF
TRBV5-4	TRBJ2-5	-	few	TGTGCCAGCAGCTTGGGCAGCCAGCAAGAGACCCAGTACTTC	CASSLGSQQETQYF
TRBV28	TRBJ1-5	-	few	TGTGCCAGCACTTCCCCTAGAGAGCCCCAGCATTTT	CASTSPREPQHF
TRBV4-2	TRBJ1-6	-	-	TGTGCCAGCAGCCAAGATGGGACCTCTCCGGGCCATAATTCACCCCTCCACTTT	CASSQDGTSPGHNSPLHF
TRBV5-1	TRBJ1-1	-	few	TGCGCCAGCAGCTTGGTTGGACAGAACACTGAAGCTTTCTTT	CASSLVGQNTEAFF
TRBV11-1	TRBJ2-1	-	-	TGTGCCAGCAGCTTAGCGATCGTATATGAGCAGTTCTTC	CASSLAIVYEQFF
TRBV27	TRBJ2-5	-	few	TGTGCCAGCAGTTTTGGGGTAGGAAAGACCCAGTACTTC	CASSFGVGKTQYF
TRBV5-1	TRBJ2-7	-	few	TGCGCCAGCAGCTTGGAGGCAAACTACGAGCAGTACTTC	CASSLEANYEQYF
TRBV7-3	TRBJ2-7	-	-	TGTGCCAGCAGCCCAATACAGGGCTACGAGCAGTACTTC	CASSPIQGYEQYF
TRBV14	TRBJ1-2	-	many	TGTGCCAGCAGCCCAGCTAACTATGGCTACACCTTC	CASSPANYGYTF
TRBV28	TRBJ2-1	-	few	TGTGCCAGCAGTACCGGCCAAAGCTACAATGAGCAGTTCTTC	CASSTGQSYNEQFF
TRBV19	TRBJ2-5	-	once	TGTGCCAGTAGGAGCTATAAGCAACAAGAGACCCAGTACTTC	CASRSYKQQETQYF
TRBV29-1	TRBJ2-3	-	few	TGCAACAGAGAGGGGAGGAGCACAGATACGCAGTATTTT	CNREGRSTDTQYF
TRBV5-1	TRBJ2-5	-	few	TGCGCCAGCAGCCAAAAAGGGGTCGAGACCCAGTACTTC	CASSQKGVETQYF
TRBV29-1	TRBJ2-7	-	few	TGCAGCGTTACGAGAGCGCACGAGCAGTACTTC	CSVTRAHEQYF
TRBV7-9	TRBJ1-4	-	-	TGTGCCAGCAGCTTAGCTCAGACTAATGAAAAACTGTTTTTT	CASSLAQTNEKLFF
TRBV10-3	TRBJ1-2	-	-	TGTGCCATCAGTGACCTAAGGCAGGGCGGCAATAACTATGGCTACACCTTC	CAISDLRQGGNNYGYTF